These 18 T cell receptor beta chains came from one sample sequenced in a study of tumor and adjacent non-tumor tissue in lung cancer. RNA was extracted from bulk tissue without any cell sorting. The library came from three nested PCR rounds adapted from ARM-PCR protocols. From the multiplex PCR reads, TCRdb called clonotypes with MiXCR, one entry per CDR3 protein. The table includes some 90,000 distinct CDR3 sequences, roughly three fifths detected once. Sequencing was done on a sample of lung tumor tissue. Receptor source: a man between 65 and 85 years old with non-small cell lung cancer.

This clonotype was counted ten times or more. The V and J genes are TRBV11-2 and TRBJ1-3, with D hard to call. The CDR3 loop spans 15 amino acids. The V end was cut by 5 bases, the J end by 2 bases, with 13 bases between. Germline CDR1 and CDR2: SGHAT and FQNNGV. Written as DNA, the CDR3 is TGTGCCAGCAGCCTAGGAAGGGCTACTGGAAACACCATATATTTT. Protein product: CASSLGRATGNTIYF.

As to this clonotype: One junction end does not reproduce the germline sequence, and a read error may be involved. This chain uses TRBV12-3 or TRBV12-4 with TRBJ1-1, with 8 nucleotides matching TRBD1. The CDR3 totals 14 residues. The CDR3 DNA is TGTGCCAGCAGTTCCAGACAGGGGCGGACTGAAGTTATCTTT. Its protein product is CASSSRQGRTEVIF.

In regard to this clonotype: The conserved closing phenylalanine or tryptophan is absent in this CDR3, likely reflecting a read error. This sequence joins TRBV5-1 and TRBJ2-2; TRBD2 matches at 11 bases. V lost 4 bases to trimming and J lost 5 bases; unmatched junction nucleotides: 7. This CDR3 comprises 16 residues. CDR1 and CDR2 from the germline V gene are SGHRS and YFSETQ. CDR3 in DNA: TGCGCCAGCAGCCCCGGGACTAGCGGACGAACCGGGGAGCTGTTTTGT. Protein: CASSPGTSGRTGELFC.

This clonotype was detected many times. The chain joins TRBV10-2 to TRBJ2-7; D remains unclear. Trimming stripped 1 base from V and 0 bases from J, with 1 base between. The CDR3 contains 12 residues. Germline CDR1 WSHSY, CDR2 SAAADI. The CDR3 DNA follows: TGCGCCAGCAGTGAGTACTCCTACGAGCAGTACTTC. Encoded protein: CASSEYSYEQYF.

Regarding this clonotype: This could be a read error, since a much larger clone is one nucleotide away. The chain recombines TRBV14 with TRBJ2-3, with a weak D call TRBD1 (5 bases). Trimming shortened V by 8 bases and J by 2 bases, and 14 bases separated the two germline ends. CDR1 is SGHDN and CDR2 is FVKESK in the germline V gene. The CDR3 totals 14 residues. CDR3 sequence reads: CASGPTVFTDTQYF. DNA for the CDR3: TGTGCCAGCGGCCCGACAGTATTCACAGATACGCAGTATTTT.

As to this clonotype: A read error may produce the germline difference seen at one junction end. This CDR3 is CASNTNTGTSSYGQYF. The CDR3 DNA is TGCGCCAGCAACACGAATACTGGGACAAGCTCCTACGGGCAGTACTTC. This chain connects TRBV6-1 to TRBJ2-7, with D tentatively TRBD1 (6 bases). Germline values: CDR1 MNHNS, CDR2 SASEGT. This CDR3 spans 16 amino acids.

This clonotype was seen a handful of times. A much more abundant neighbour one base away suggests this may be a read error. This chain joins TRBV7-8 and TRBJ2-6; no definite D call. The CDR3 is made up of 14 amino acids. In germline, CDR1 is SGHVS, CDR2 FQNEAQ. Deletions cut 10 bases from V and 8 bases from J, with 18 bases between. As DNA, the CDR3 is TGTGCCACCCGGGCGGATAACTGGACCAACGTCCTGACTTTC. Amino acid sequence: CATRADNWTNVLTF.

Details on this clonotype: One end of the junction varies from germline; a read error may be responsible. The CDR3 DNA follows: TGCAGCGTTGGGCGGGCTTATGGCTATACCTTC. This encodes CSVGRAYGYTF. The chain employs TRBV29-1 and TRBJ1-2, with unresolved D. Germline CDR1 and CDR2: SQVTM and ANQGSEA. The CDR3 runs 11 residues. The full variable domain, with the rest looked up from reference TRBV29-1 and TRBJ1-2, is SAVISQKPSRDICQRGTSLTIQCQVDSQVTMMFWYRQQPGQSLTLIATANQGSEATYESGFVIDKFPISRPNLTFSTLTVSNMSPEDSSIYLCSVGRAYGYTFGSGTRLTVV.

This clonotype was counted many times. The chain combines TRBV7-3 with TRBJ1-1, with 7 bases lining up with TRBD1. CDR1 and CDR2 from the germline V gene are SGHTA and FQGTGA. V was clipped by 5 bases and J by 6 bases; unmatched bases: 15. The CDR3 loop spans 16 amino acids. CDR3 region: CASSPRQGGDGSEAFF. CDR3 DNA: TGTGCCAGCAGCCCTCGACAGGGTGGGGACGGTTCTGAAGCTTTCTTT.

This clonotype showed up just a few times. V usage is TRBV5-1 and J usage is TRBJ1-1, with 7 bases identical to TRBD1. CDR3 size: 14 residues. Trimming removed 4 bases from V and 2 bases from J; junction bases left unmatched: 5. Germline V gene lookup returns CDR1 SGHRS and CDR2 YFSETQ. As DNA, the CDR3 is TGCGCCAGCAGCCCCTGGGACAGTAACACTGAAGCTTTCTTT. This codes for CASSPWDSNTEAFF.

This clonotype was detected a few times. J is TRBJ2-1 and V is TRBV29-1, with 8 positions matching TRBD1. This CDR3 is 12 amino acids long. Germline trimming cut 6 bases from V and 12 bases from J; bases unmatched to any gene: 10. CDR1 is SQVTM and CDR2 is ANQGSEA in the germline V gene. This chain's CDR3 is CSVGQGAARQFF. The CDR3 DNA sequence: TGCAGCGTCGGACAGGGCGCCGCGAGGCAGTTCTTC.

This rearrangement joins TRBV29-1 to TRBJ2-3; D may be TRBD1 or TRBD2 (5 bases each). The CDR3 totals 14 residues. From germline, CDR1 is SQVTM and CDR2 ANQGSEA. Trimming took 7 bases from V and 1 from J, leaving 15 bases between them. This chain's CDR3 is CSGRLVGGTDTQYF. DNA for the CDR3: TGCAGCGGTCGGCTGGTGGGGGGCACAGATACGCAGTATTTT.

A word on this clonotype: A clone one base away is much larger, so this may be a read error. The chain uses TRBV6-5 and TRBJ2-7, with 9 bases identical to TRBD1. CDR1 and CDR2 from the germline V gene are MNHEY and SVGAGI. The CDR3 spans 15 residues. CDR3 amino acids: CASSYSGQGGHEHYF. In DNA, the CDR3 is TGTGCCAGCAGTTACTCGGGACAGGGCGGGCACGAGCATTACTTC.

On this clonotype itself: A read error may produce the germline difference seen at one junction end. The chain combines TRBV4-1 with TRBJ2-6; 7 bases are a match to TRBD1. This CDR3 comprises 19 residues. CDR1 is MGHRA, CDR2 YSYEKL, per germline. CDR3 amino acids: CASSQDTGTASPGANVMTF. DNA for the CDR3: TGCGCCAGCAGCCAAGACACCGGGACAGCCTCGCCTGGGGCCAACGTCATGACTTTC.

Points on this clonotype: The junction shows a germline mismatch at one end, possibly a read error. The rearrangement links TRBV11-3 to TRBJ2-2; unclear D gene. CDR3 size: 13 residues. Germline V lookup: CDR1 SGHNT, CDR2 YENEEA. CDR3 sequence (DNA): TGTGCCGGCAGCTTAGTTGAGGCAGAGGAGCTGTTTTTT. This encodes CAGSLVEAEELFF. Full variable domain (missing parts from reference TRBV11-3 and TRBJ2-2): EAGVVQSPRYKIIEKKQPVAFWCNPISGHNTLYWYLQNLGQGPELLIRYENEEAVDDSQLPKDRFSAERLKGVDSTLKIQPAELGDSAVYLCAGSLVEAEELFFGEGSRLTVL.

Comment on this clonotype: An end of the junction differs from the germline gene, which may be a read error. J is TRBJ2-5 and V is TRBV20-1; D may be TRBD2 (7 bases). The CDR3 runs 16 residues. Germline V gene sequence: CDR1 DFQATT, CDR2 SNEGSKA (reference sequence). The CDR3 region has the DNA TGCGGTGCTGATTGTGGCAGGGGAGGGGTTCTAGAGACCCAGTACTTC. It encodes CGADCGRGGVLETQYF.

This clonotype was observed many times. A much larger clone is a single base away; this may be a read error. The chain's CDR3 is CACSQGTGAYEQYF. As DNA, the CDR3 is TGTGCCTGCAGTCAGGGGACCGGAGCCTACGAGCAGTACTTC. The rearrangement joins TRBV11-2 to TRBJ2-7; possibly TRBD1 for D (6 bases). The CDR3 covers 14 residues. The germline V gene has CDR1 SGHAT and CDR2 FQNNGV.

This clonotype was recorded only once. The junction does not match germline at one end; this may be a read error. Here the CDR3 reads CPSSPGLAGPLSTDTQYF. CDR3 nucleotides: TGTCCCAGCAGCCCTGGACTAGCGGGGCCCTTAAGCACAGATACACAGTATTTT. V and J are TRBV11-2 and TRBJ2-3; 12 bases fit TRBD2. CDR1 is SGHAT, CDR2 FQNNGV, per germline. CDR3 size: 18 residues.